This T cell receptor beta chain was identified in a study of blood T cell repertoires in COVID-19. Across the study: The analysed material was cDNA or gDNA that came from T cells, B-cell-depleted T cells, or PBMCs.

Enrollees, roughly 18 to 89 years old, lived in about two dozen US areas. The study recruited exposed participants who had met a COVID-19 case within 2 weeks before entry. Source study methods: Amplifying reference gene primers gave estimates of nucleated cell counts. Assay used: immunoSEQ multiplex PCR; TCRdb lists only in-frame clones, some missing. That table gives V, J and clone size, and the DNA gave D and trimming. This sample carries approximately 200,000 clones, 80% to 90% of them seen once, and the ten largest clones take about 4.6%. The CDR3 contains 15 residues. The germline CDR1 and CDR2 sequences are MGHRA and YSYEKL. After removal of 0 bases from V and 7 bases from J, the junction contained 7 bases not matched to a gene.

J is TRBJ1-2 and V is TRBV4-1, with TRBD1 matching over 8 bases. Sequencing was carried out using PBMCs or T cells enriched from blood (not recorded which). The source is a young woman who had been exposed to COVID-19. The CDR3 loop reads CASSQDRTGWVGYTF. The CDR3, as DNA: TGCGCCAGCAGCCAAGACCGGACAGGGTGGGTTGGCTACACCTTC.